This TCR beta chain was identified in a study of T cells after yellow fever vaccination. The study's findings and limits: Post-booster reappearance was seen for most primary-vaccination clones (roughly 97% CD4, about 88% CD8). When the response was secondary, it was weaker but reached its peak faster, day 5 versus 15. CD4 and CD8 compartments shared a small share of clonotypes, likely from convergent recombination.

The V gene's germline CDR1 is SGHNT and CDR2 YYREEE (reference sequence). The CDR3 runs 17 residues. With V trimmed by 4 bases and J by 1 base, 10 bases remained unmatched. This clonotype appeared a few times. Its antigen is not known. The 5'RACE template-switching step produced TCR cDNA and added a universal primer site and UMIs. TCRdb re-analysed the 5' RACE reads in MiXCR, keeping a single row per CDR3 protein. The sample yields approximately 340,000 distinct CDR3 sequences, 8% to 10% seen once. The chain has TRBV5-4 and TRBJ2-1; 8 bases are shared with TRBD1. The sample in question was PBMCs, obtained on the day of the first yellow fever vaccination. This sequence was found in a man younger than 35 who received the YFV17D yellow fever vaccine. The DNA of the CDR3 is TGTGCCAGCAGCCAACCGACCAGGGGGCGATCCTACAATGAGCAGTTCTTC. Protein: CASSQPTRGRSYNEQFF.